This T cell receptor (beta chain) is drawn from a study of blood T cell repertoires in COVID-19. Sequencing used immunoSEQ multiplex PCR; TCRdb keeps in-frame clones, though not all of them. The sample lists 55,000 to 80,000 clones; 75% to 90% were seen once. V was shortened by 4 bases and J by 7 bases, with 13 bases between the two germline ends. The V gene's germline CDR1 is SEHNR and CDR2 FQNEAQ (reference sequence). The CDR3 has 13 residues. V is TRBV7-9 and J is TRBJ1-1, with D possibly being TRBD1 (6 bases). The source is a woman of 80 years or more with acute or convalescent COVID-19. Material for sequencing was peripheral blood. The CDR3 here is CASSSKSDSEAFF. CDR3 DNA: TGTGCCAGCAGCTCCAAGTCGGACAGTGAAGCTTTCTTT. The whole variable domain, remainder taken from reference TRBV7-9 and TRBJ1-1, is DTGVSQNPRHKITKRGQNVTFRCDPISEHNRLYWYRQTLGQGPEFLTYFQNEAQLEKSRLLSDRFSAERPKGSFSTLEIQRTEQGDSAMYLCASSSKSDSEAFFGQGTRLTVV.